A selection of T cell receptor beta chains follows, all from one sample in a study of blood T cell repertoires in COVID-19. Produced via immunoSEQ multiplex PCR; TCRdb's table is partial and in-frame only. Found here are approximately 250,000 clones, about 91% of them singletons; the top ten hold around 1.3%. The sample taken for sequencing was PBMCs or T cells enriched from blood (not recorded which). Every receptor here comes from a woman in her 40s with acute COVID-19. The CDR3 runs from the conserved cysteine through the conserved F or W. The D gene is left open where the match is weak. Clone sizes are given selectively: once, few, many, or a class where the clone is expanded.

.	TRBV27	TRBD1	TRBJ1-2	CASRGDRWYGYTF	TGTGCCAGCAGAGGGGACAGGTGGTATGGCTACACCTTC
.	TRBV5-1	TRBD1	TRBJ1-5	CASSLGQGADNQPQHF	TGCGCCAGCAGCTTGGGACAGGGGGCGGACAATCAGCCCCAGCATTTT
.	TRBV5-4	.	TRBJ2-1	CASSRQGANNEQFF	TGTGCCAGCAGCCGCCAAGGAGCTAACAATGAGCAGTTCTTC
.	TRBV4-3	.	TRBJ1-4	CASSQLAPGLGTNEKLFF	TGCGCCAGCAGCCAGCTTGCCCCAGGGCTGGGGACTAATGAAAAACTGTTTTTT
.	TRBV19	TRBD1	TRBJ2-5	CASSIGGTGGQETQYF	TGTGCCAGTAGTATAGGCGGGACAGGGGGCCAAGAGACCCAGTACTTC
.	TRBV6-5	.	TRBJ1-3	CASTTVYGNTIYF	TGTGCCAGCACGACAGTTTACGGAAACACCATATATTTT
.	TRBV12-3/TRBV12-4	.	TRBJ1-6	CASSLDRNSPLHF	TGTGCCAGCAGTTTAGACAGAAATTCACCCCTCCACTTT
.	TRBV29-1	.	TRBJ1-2	CSVEGGAENGYTF	TGCAGCGTTGAAGGCGGGGCAGAGAATGGCTACACCTTC
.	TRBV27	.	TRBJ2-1	CASGLRNERLGHEQFF	TGTGCCAGCGGCTTACGGAATGAGCGACTCGGCCATGAGCAGTTCTTC
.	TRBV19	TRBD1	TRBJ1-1	CASSTGTGAAQDWNTEAFF	TGTGCCAGTAGTACGGGGACAGGGGCCGCTCAAGATTGGAACACTGAAGCTTTCTTT
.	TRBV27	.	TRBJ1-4	CASSFRGPRGEKLFF	TGTGCCAGCAGTTTTCGGGGCCCCCGGGGGGAAAAACTGTTTTTT
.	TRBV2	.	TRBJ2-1	CASGGNEQFF	TGTGCCTCCGGGGGCAATGAGCAGTTCTTC
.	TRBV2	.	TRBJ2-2	CASSVEGANTGELFF	TGTGCCAGCAGTGTCGAGGGAGCGAACACCGGGGAGCTGTTTTTT
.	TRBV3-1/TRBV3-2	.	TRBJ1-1	CASSQDGLMAEAFF	TGTGCCAGCAGCCAAGATGGACTGATGGCTGAAGCTTTCTTT
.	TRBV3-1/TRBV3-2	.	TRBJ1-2	CASSQRRAYGYTF	TGTGCCAGCAGCCAAAGGAGGGCCTATGGCTACACCTTC
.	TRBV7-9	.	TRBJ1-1	CASSLAGVAEAFF	TGTGCCAGCAGCTTAGCAGGGGTCGCTGAAGCTTTCTTT
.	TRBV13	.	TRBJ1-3	CASSFWGDSGNTIYF	TGTGCCAGCAGCTTCTGGGGGGACTCTGGAAACACCATATATTTT
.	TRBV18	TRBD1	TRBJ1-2	CASFAVRGRGGYTF	TGTGCCAGCTTTGCTGTCAGGGGGCGAGGCGGCTACACCTTC
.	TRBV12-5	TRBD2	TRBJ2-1	CASGLIGTSGRDRNEQFF	TGTGCTAGTGGTTTGATTGGGACTAGCGGGAGGGATCGCAATGAGCAGTTCTTC
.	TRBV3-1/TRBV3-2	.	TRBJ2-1	CASSPNEGGEQFF	TGTGCCAGCAGCCCCAATGAGGGCGGTGAGCAGTTCTTC
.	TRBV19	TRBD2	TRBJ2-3	CASSTVAGAADTQYF	TGTGCCAGTAGTACCGTGGCGGGAGCGGCAGATACGCAGTATTTT
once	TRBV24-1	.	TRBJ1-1	CATSDSRDFGTEAFF	TGTGCCACCAGTGATTCACGGGACTTTGGGACTGAAGCTTTCTTT
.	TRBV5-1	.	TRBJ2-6	CASSFAGANVLTF	TGCGCCAGCAGCTTCGCTGGGGCCAACGTCCTGACTTTC
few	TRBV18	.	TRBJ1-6	CASSDSNSPLHF	TGTGCCAGCTCCGACTCCAATTCACCCCTCCACTTT
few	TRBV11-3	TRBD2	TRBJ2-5	CASSLDGRGAVETQYF	TGTGCCAGCAGCTTAGATGGGAGGGGCGCGGTCGAGACCCAGTACTTC
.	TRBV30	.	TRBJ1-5	CAWSGQGISNQPQHF	TGTGCCTGGAGTGGGCAGGGGATTAGCAATCAGCCCCAGCATTTT
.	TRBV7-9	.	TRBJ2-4	CASSQGVGNIQYF	TGTGCCAGCAGCCAGGGTGTAGGAAACATTCAGTACTTC
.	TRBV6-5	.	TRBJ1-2	CASSLRADYGYTF	TGTGCCAGCAGCCTCAGGGCTGACTATGGCTACACCTTC
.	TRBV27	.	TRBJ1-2	CASSLSGQSTIYGYTF	TGTGCCAGCAGTTTATCCGGACAGTCTACTATTTATGGCTACACCTTC
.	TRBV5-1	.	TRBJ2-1	CASSLDLGSSYNEQFF	TGCGCCAGCAGCTTAGATTTGGGGAGCTCCTACAATGAGCAGTTCTTC
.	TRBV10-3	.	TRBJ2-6	CAISGGAQGTGANVLTF	TGTGCCATCAGTGGGGGTGCGCAGGGTACTGGGGCCAACGTCCTGACTTTC
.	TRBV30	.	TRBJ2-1	CAWSLYNEQFF	TGTGCCTGGAGTCTTTACAATGAGCAGTTCTTC
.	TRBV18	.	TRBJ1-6	CASSPSTNSPLHF	TGTGCCAGCTCACCATCGACAAATTCACCCCTCCACTTT
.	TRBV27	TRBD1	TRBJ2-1	CASSFGTGGRWYEQFF	TGTGCCAGCAGTTTCGGGACAGGGGGCCGGTGGTATGAGCAGTTCTTC
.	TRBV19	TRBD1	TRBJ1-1	CASSPPDRGLYHLNTEAFF	TGTGCCAGTAGTCCACCTGACAGGGGGCTATACCATTTGAACACTGAAGCTTTCTTT
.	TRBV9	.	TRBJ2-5	CASSDPRVQETQYF	TGTGCCAGCAGCGACCCCCGGGTCCAGGAGACCCAGTACTTC
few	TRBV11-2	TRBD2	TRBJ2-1	CASSRGLAGYNEQFF	TGTGCCAGCAGCCGTGGACTAGCGGGGTACAATGAGCAGTTCTTC
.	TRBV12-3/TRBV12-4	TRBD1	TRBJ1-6	CASSLEGAVHF	TGTGCCAGCAGTTTAGAGGGGGCGGTACACTTT
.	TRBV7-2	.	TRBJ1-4	CASSSGVVGAGEKLFF	TGTGCCAGCAGCTCCGGGGTGGTGGGGGCAGGGGAAAAACTGTTTTTT
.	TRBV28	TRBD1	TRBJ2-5	CASSSGTEETQYF	TGTGCCAGCAGTTCAGGGACAGAAGAGACCCAGTACTTC
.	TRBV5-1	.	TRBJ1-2	CASSNIQGDGYTF	TGCGCCAGCAGCAATATACAGGGCGACGGCTACACCTTC
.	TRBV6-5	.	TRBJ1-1	CASSPGPEGNTEAFF	TGTGCCAGCAGTCCTGGACCAGAGGGGAACACTGAAGCTTTCTTT
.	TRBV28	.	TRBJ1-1	CASSFPGRNTEAFF	TGTGCCAGCAGTTTTCCCGGGAGGAACACTGAAGCTTTCTTT
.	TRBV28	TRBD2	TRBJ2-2	CASSLTSGRFNTGELFF	TGTGCCAGCAGTTTAACTAGCGGGAGGTTTAACACCGGGGAGCTGTTTTTT
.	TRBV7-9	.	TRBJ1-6	CASSLTQGGSSSPLHF	TGTGCCAGCAGCTTAACTCAGGGAGGTTCGAGCTCACCCCTCCACTTT
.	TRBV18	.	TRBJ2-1	CASSPRSEQFF	TGTGCCAGCTCACCGAGGAGTGAGCAGTTCTTC
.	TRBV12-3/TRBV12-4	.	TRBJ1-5	CASRLGWDQPQHF	TGTGCCAGCAGGCTAGGCTGGGATCAGCCCCAGCATTTT
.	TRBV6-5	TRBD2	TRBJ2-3	CASSFRLAGDTQYF	TGTGCCAGCAGTTTCCGACTAGCGGGAGACACGCAGTATTTT
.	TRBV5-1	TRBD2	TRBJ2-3	CASILGTSGSLDTQYF	TGCGCCAGCATTCTGGGAACCAGCGGGAGTTTAGATACGCAGTATTTT
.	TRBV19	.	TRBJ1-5	CASSSEDRGQPQHF	TGTGCCAGTAGTTCCGAGGACCGGGGTCAGCCCCAGCATTTT
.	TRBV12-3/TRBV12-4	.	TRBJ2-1	CASSFLANEQFF	TGTGCCAGCAGTTTTCTAGCAAATGAGCAGTTCTTC
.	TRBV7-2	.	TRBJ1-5	CASQGSINQPQHF	TGTGCCAGCCAGGGCAGCATCAATCAGCCCCAGCATTTT
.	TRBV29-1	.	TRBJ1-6	CSVMDSSYNSPLHF	TGCAGCGTGATGGACAGCTCCTATAATTCACCCCTCCACTTT
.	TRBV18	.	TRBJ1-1	CASSLDRRYTEAFF	TGTGCCAGCTCACTTGACAGGCGCTACACTGAAGCTTTCTTT
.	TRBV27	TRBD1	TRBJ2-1	CASTGTVPYNEQFF	TGTGCCAGCACCGGGACAGTACCCTACAATGAGCAGTTCTTC